A single sample is the source of the 6 T cell receptor beta chains below, sequenced in a study of CD8 T cells in ankylosing spondylitis. TCRdb recomputed calls from the 5' RACE reads with MiXCR, one row per CDR3 protein. The sample includes about 240,000 distinct CDR3 sequences, roughly a tenth of them seen just once. Specimen: blood, either unsorted or a sorted T cell fraction (not recorded which). The origin of the receptors is a male donor with ankylosing spondylitis or in good health (not recorded which).

The sample holds many counts of this clonotype. V gene TRBV11-2 combines with J gene TRBJ2-7, with D unresolved. V was trimmed by 7 bases and J by 0 bases, leaving 7 bases between them. The CDR3 totals 12 residues. Germline V gene sequence: CDR1 SGHAT, CDR2 FQNNGV. The CDR3 loop is CASTSYSYEQYF. CDR3 coding DNA: TGTGCCAGCACCTCCTACTCCTACGAGCAGTACTTC.

Turning to this clonotype: A much bigger clone sits one base away, suggesting this may be a read error. The J gene is TRBJ2-7, the V gene TRBV20-1; 10 nucleotides line up with TRBD1. The CDR3 extends over 15 amino acids. Germline loops: CDR1 DFQATT, CDR2 SNEGSKA (reference sequence). The CDR3 region has the DNA TGCATTGCCCCCTACCCGGGACAGGGGAACGACGAGCAGTACTTC. Its protein product is CIAPYPGQGNDEQYF.

Ten or more counts support this clonotype. V and J are TRBV5-6 and TRBJ1-1; tentative D call: TRBD1 (5 bases). The germline gives CDR1 SGHDT, CDR2 YYEEEE. This CDR3 region has 13 residues. The ends were cut back, 2 bases at V and 7 bases at J, with 12 bases in the middle. CDR3 in DNA: TGTGCCAGCAGCTTCAGCACCGACAGTGAAGCTTTCTTT. Protein product: CASSFSTDSEAFF.

This clonotype was seen at least ten times. V and J are TRBV6-5 and TRBJ1-1, with D perhaps TRBD1 (5 bases). CDR3 length: 16 amino acids. V lost 1 base, J lost 1 base, and 13 bases lay in between. Germline V gene lookup returns CDR1 MNHEY and CDR2 SVGAGI. CDR3 coding DNA: TGTGCCAGCAGTTACTGGAAGGGACGGGGGAACACTGAAGCTTTCTTT. Amino acids: CASSYWKGRGNTEAFF.

This clonotype was seen many times. The chain is built from TRBV28 and TRBJ2-7; the D call may be TRBD1 or TRBD2 (6 bases each). The CDR3 extends over 13 amino acids. CDR1 and CDR2 from the germline V gene are MDHEN and SYDVKM. Trimming stripped 3 bases from V and 11 bases from J, with 17 bases between. The CDR3, as DNA: TGTGCCAGCAGTTTTGGCGGGACATATTTTGAGTACTTC. The encoded protein is CASSFGGTYFEYF. The full variable domain, in which reference TRBV28 and TRBJ2-7 provide the parts outside the CDR3, is DVKVTQSSRYLVKRTGEKVFLECVQDMDHENMFWYRQDPGLGLRLIYFSYDVKMKEKGDIPEGYSVSREKKERFSLILESASTNQTSMYLCASSFGGTYFEYFGPGTRLTVT.

The genes are TRBV7-6 and TRBJ2-3, with a possible D match to TRBD1 (5 bases). Germline V gene sequence: CDR1 SGHVS, CDR2 FNYEAQ. This CDR3 spans 15 amino acids. Trimming took 4 bases from V and 6 from J, leaving 17 bases between them. The CDR3 bases are TGTGCCAGCAGCTCGACGTCGCAGGGTTTCGATACGCAGTATTTT. Amino acids: CASSSTSQGFDTQYF.